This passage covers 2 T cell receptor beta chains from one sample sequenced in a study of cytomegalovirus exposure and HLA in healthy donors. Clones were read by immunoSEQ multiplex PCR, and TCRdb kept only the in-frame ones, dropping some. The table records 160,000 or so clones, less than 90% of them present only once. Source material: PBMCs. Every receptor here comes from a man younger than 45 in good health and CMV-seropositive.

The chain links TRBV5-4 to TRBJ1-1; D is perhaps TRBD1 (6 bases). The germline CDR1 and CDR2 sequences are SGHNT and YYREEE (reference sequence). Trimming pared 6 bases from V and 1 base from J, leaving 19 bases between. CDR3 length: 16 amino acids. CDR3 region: CASTDGRSDRNTEAFF. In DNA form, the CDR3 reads TGTGCCAGCACCGACGGGCGCTCGGACAGGAACACTGAAGCTTTCTTT. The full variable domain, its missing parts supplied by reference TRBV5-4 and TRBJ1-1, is ETGVTQSPTHLIKTRGQQVTLRCSSQSGHNTVSWYQQALGQGPQFIFQYYREEENGRGNFPPRFSGLQFPNYSSELNVNALELDDSALYLCASTDGRSDRNTEAFFGQGTRLTVV.

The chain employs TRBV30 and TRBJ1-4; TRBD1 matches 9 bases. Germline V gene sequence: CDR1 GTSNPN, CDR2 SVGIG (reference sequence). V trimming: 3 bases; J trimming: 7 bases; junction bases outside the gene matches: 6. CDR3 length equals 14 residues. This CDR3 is CAWRAGTGREKLFF. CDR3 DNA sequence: TGTGCCTGGAGGGCCGGGACAGGGCGTGAAAAACTGTTTTTT.